This T cell receptor (beta chain) was observed in a study of beta chain features in type 1 diabetes. Study-wide context: Cell yields, gender and age were similar in healthy donors and patients. In all, around 100,000,000 sorted cells from all samples were analyzed.

A note on this clone: Its antigen is still unknown.

Findings of the study overall: TCRB CDR3s were moderately but significantly shorter in Type 1 diabetes patients in all four CD4+ subsets. The VDJ junctions of type 1 diabetes patients carried fewer insertions and more deletions. Cells expressing TCR highly could be over-represented by cDNA sequencing.

Reverse transcription of all isolated RNA meant that expressed TCRB transcripts were sequenced. TCRdb's copy holds only in-frame clones and misses some; the assay was immunoSEQ multiplex PCR. This sample carries 600,000 or so clones, over 11% of them seen once, and the ten largest clones take just under 0.04%. V was cut by 5 bases and J by 2 bases, with 10 bases left in between. The CDR3 length is 13 residues. Germline CDR1 LNHDA, CDR2 SQIVND (reference sequence). The chain uses TRBV19 and TRBJ2-7; unclear D gene. This TCR was recovered from a young man with type 1 diabetes. Sequenced: naive CD4+ T cells from blood. In DNA, the CDR3 is TGTGCCAGTAGTGATAGGTTGACCTACGAGCAGTACTTC. Translating it yields CASSDRLTYEQYF.